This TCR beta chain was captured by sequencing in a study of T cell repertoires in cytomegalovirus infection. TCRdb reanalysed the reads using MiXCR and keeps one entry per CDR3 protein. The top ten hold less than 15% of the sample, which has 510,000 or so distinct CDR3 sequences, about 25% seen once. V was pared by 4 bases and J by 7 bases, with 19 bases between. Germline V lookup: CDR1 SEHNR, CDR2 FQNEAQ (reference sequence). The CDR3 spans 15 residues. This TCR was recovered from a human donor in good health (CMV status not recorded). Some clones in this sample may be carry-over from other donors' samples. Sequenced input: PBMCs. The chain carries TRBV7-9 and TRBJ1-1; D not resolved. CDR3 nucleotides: TGTGCCAGCAGCTCTCCCTCGGGAATGAGGGTTGAAGCTTTCTTT. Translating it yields CASSSPSGMRVEAFF.